This T cell receptor (beta chain) was found in a study of shared clonotypes between healthy human individuals. Source study methods: Filtering differed since immunoSEQ provided only junctions, with no quality scores. Only in-frame clones appear in the TCRdb table, and some are missing; sequencing was by immunoSEQ multiplex PCR. V and J calls and clone size are those listed in that table; D and trimming were worked out from the DNA. The sample lists a few million clones; 85% to 95% were seen once. The length of the CDR3 is 17 residues. CD4+ cell separation produced CD45RA+ naive and CD45RA-negative memory subsets.

The rearrangement joins TRBV21-1 to TRBJ2-1; the table's D call, TRBD1, was not checked against the DNA. TRBV21-1 is a documented pseudogene. The TCR originated in a young man in good health. Sequencing was done on a sample of naive CD4+ T cells sorted from blood. Subset meaning: CD45RA+ positively selected. For the CDR3, the DNA is TGTGCCAGCAGCAAAGCGCGCCAAGGGGGCCCCTACAATGAGCAGTTCTTC. It is translated as CASSKARQGGPYNEQFF.